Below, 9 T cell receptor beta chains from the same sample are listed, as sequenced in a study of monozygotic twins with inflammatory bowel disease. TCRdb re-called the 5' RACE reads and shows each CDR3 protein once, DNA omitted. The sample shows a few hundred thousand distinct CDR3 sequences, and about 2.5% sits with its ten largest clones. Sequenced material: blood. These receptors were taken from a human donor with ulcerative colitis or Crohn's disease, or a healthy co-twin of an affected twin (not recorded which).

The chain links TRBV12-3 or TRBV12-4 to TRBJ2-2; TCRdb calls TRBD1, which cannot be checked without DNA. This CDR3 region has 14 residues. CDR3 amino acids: CASNPRGNTGELFF.

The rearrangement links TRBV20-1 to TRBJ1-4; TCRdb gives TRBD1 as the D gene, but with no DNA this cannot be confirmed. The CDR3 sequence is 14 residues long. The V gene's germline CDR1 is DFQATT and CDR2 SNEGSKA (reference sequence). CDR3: CSAGQGGDPEKLFF.

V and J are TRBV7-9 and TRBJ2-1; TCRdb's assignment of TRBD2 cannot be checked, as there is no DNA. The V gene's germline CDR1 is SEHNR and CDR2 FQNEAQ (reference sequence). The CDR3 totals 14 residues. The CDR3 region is CASSHLKRGNEQFF.

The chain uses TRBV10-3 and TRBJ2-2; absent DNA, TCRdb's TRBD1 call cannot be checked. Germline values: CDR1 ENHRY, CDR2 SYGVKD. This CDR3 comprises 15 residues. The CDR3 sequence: CAISDSGTGHGELFF.

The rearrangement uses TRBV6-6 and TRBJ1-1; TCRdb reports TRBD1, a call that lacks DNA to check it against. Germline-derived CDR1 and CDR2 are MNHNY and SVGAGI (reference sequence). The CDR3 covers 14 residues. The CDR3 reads CASSPGQGKSEAFF.

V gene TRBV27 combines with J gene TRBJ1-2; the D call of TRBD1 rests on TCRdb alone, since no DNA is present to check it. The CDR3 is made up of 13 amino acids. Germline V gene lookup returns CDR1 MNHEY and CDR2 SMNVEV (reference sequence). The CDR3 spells CASSFVPGNTYTF.

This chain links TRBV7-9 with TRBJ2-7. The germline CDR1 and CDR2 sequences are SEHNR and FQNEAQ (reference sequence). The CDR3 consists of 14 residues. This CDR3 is CASSLAEASYEQYF. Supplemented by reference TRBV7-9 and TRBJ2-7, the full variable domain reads DTGVSQNPRHKITKRGQNVTFRCDPISEHNRLYWYRQTLGQGPEFLTYFQNEAQLEKSRLLSDRFSAERPKGSFSTLEIQRTEQGDSAMYLCASSLAEASYEQYFGPGTRLTVT.

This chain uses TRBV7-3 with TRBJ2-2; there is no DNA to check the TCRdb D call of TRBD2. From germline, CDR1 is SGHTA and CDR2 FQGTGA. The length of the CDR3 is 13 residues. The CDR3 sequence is CASSPGGPGELFF.

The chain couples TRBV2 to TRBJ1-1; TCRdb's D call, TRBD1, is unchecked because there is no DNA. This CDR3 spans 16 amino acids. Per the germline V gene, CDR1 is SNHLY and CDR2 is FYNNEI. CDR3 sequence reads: CASRDGTESMNTEAFF.